This T cell receptor beta chain was documented in a study of blood T cell repertoires in COVID-19. This clone was observed once. This table comes from immunoSEQ multiplex PCR, and its TCRdb copy is limited to in-frame clones, with some not included. The sample has 12,000 to 15,000 clones, around nine tenths seen once. The CDR3 is 16 amino acids. Deletions cut 7 bases from V and 5 bases from J, with 20 bases between. CDR1 and CDR2 from the germline V gene are SEHNR and FQNEAQ (reference sequence). Sequenced input: peripheral blood. The clonotype was recovered from a human donor in a cohort sampled during active COVID-19. This rearrangement joins TRBV7-9 to TRBJ1-4, with D possibly matching TRBD1 (5 bases). The CDR3 bases are TGTGCCAGCATGCGACCCGGGGGAACAGAGAATGAAAAACTGTTTTTT. Translation gives CASMRPGGTENEKLFF.